The 22 T cell receptor beta chains given below trace back to one sample, sequenced in a study of T-cell memory formation after mild COVID-19. TCRdb re-called the 5' RACE reads with MiXCR, one entry per CDR3 protein. This table holds roughly 300,000 distinct CDR3 sequences, roughly 13% found once. Input material: PBMCs or a T cell subset sorted from them (not recorded which). These receptors came from a man aged 18 to 30 who had mild COVID-19 (a few samples of this study predate the infection). Cell type and time point are not known.

Ten or more counts support this clonotype. The gene calls are TRBV20-1 and TRBJ1-1; D unresolved. The V end lost 6 bases, the J end lost 3 bases, and 11 bases lay between the germline ends. This CDR3 has 12 residues. CDR1 is DFQATT, CDR2 SNEGSKA, per germline (reference sequence). The CDR3 reads CSARPPDTEAFF. The CDR3 DNA follows: TGCAGTGCCCGCCCCCCAGACACTGAAGCTTTCTTT.

This clonotype has a handful of counts. The J gene is TRBJ2-4, the V gene TRBV6-2 or TRBV6-3, with 8 bases identical to TRBD2. Per the germline V gene, CDR1 is MNHEY and CDR2 is SVGEGT. The CDR3 spans 14 residues. V lost 9 bases to trimming and J lost 6 bases; unmatched junction nucleotides: 10. Here the CDR3 reads CASIVGGAGNIQYF. The CDR3 DNA follows: TGTGCCAGTATCGTCGGGGGGGCAGGAAACATTCAGTACTTC.

V usage is TRBV7-9 and J usage is TRBJ2-5, with D maybe TRBD2 (6 bases). Per germline, CDR1 SEHNR and CDR2 FQNEAQ (reference sequence). The CDR3 consists of 16 residues. Trimming removed 3 bases at V and 5 bases at J, with 19 bases between. CDR3 region: CASSFGVGGAGETQYF. The CDR3, as DNA: TGTGCCAGCAGCTTCGGTGTCGGAGGGGCGGGGGAGACCCAGTACTTC. The full variable domain, its missing parts supplied by reference TRBV7-9 and TRBJ2-5, is DTGVSQNPRHKITKRGQNVTFRCDPISEHNRLYWYRQTLGQGPEFLTYFQNEAQLEKSRLLSDRFSAERPKGSFSTLEIQRTEQGDSAMYLCASSFGVGGAGETQYFGPGTRLLVL.

The chain carries TRBV5-5 and TRBJ2-1; weak D call: TRBD1 (6 bases). V lost 0 bases and J 5 bases, leaving 15 bases between the germline ends. From germline, CDR1 is SGHKS and CDR2 YYEKEE (reference sequence). The CDR3 is made up of 16 amino acids. The CDR3 DNA reads as TGTGCCAGCAGCTTGGTGTCTTTAGGGGACAACAATGAGCAGTTCTTC. It specifies CASSLVSLGDNNEQFF.

This clonotype has at least ten counts. This chain uses TRBV7-2 with TRBJ2-3, with no clear D. This CDR3 region has 16 residues. The V gene's germline CDR1 is SGHTA and CDR2 FQGNSA. V lost 4 bases and J 1 base, leaving 15 bases between the germline ends. DNA for the CDR3: TGTGCCAGCAGCTCGCCGGAGAGTGATGGCACAGATACGCAGTATTTT. This sequence encodes CASSSPESDGTDTQYF.

This clonotype came up many times. CDR3 in DNA: TGTGCCAGCATCAGCCCGGGGGTTGGACAGAGTACAGATACGCAGTATTTT. Residues: CASISPGVGQSTDTQYF. The gene calls are TRBV12-3 or TRBV12-4 and TRBJ2-3; the D gene could be TRBD1 or TRBD2 (6 bases each). The germline V and J ends were trimmed by 7 bases and 3 bases, with 23 bases remaining between them. The CDR3 totals 17 residues.

There are a few counts of this clonotype. This chain connects TRBV19 to TRBJ2-1; D possibly corresponds to TRBD1 (5 bases). The ends were cut back, 2 bases at V and 0 bases at J, with 8 bases in the middle. Germline CDR1 LNHDA, CDR2 SQIVND (reference sequence). The CDR3 totals 15 residues. CDR3 region: CASSIQGSSYNEQFF. The CDR3 bases are TGTGCCAGTAGTATACAGGGTAGCTCCTACAATGAGCAGTTCTTC.

Many counts were recorded for this clonotype. The chain couples TRBV7-9 to TRBJ2-3, with D perhaps TRBD1 (6 bases). This CDR3 contains 15 residues. V lost 1 base and J lost 5, with 13 bases in between. CDR1 and CDR2 from the germline V gene are SEHNR and FQNEAQ (reference sequence). CDR3 protein: CASSLGSRGRDTQYF. As DNA, the CDR3 is TGTGCCAGCAGCTTAGGGTCCAGGGGAAGAGATACGCAGTATTTT.

This clonotype was found a few times. V gene TRBV27 combines with J gene TRBJ1-2; 9 bases fit TRBD1. Germline V gene sequence: CDR1 MNHEY, CDR2 SMNVEV (reference sequence). This CDR3 region has 13 residues. V shed 2 bases, J shed 8 bases, and the junction held 3 bases outside the gene matches. The CDR3 coding sequence is TGTGCCAGCAGTTTAACAGGGGGCTGGGGCTACACCTTC. Its translation: CASSLTGGWGYTF.

The J gene is TRBJ1-2, the V gene TRBV5-1; TRBD1 matches 7 bases. V shed 4 bases and J 2 bases; nucleotides not matched to a gene: 2. This CDR3 is 13 amino acids long. In germline, CDR1 is SGHRS, CDR2 YFSETQ. The CDR3 reads CASSEGANYGYTF. The CDR3 coding sequence is TGCGCCAGCAGCGAGGGGGCGAACTATGGCTACACCTTC.

The sample holds many counts of this clonotype. The CDR3 nucleotides read TGTGCCAGCAGCCCCAACCTGTACCCGCGCGGGTACACCTTC. Its protein product is CASSPNLYPRGYTF. The chain couples TRBV7-6 to TRBJ1-2; unclear D gene. V shed 5 bases and J shed 11 bases, with 21 bases lying between them. There are 14 residues in the CDR3. Germline V lookup: CDR1 SGHVS, CDR2 FNYEAQ. The complete variable domain, with remaining parts taken from reference TRBV7-6 and TRBJ1-2, reads GAGVSQSPRYKVTKRGQDVALRCDPISGHVSLYWYRQALGQGPEFLTYFNYEAQQDKSGLPNDRFSAERPEGSISTLTIQRTEQRDSAMYRCASSPNLYPRGYTFGSGTRLTVV.

The V and J genes are TRBV3-1 and TRBJ2-7, with no clear D. CDR1 and CDR2 from the germline V gene are LGHDT and YNNKEL (reference sequence). Trimming cost V 4 bases and J 1 base, with 20 bases left between them. This CDR3 comprises 17 residues. The CDR3 loop reads CASSLHQDLLGSYEQYF. The CDR3 DNA reads TGTGCCAGCAGCCTTCACCAGGACCTTTTGGGGTCCTACGAGCAGTACTTC.

At least ten counts were recorded for this clonotype. The chain couples TRBV28 to TRBJ2-7; the D gene is possibly TRBD1 (5 bases). The germline V and J ends were trimmed by 3 bases and 5 bases, with 17 bases remaining between them. The CDR3 has 15 residues. Germline loops: CDR1 MDHEN, CDR2 SYDVKM. The CDR3, as DNA: TGTGCCAGCAGTTTCTTCCGGCAGGGTGGACACGAGCAGTACGTC. Its translation: CASSFFRQGGHEQYV.

This clonotype has just a few counts. The genes are TRBV7-2 and TRBJ1-5; 7 nucleotides match TRBD1. The CDR3 is made up of 15 amino acids. Looked up from germline, CDR1 is SGHTA and CDR2 is FQGNSA. J gave up 7 bases and V 4 bases, and 10 bases lay outside the gene matches. The CDR3 loop reads CASSSRQGLNQPQHF. CDR3 DNA: TGTGCCAGCAGCTCCCGACAGGGATTGAACCAGCCCCAGCATTTT.

This chain uses TRBV12-3 or TRBV12-4 with TRBJ2-3; the D gene is possibly TRBD2 (6 bases). The CDR3 has 14 residues. Trimming removed 3 bases from V and 8 bases from J, with 15 bases in between. CDR3 nucleotide sequence: TGTGCCAGCAGTTTTCGGAGGGTCCAAGGTACGCAGTATTTT. Translating it yields CASSFRRVQGTQYF.

This sequence joins TRBV20-1 and TRBJ2-7; 8 bases are a match to TRBD2. Germline lookup yields CDR1 DFQATT and CDR2 SNEGSKA (reference sequence). This CDR3 contains 14 residues. J gave up 1 base and V 4 bases, and 6 bases lay outside the gene matches. The chain's CDR3 is CSATVAGPSYEQYF. CDR3 nucleotide sequence: TGCAGTGCTACCGTAGCGGGGCCTTCCTACGAGCAGTACTTC.

V gene TRBV30 combines with J gene TRBJ1-3; D might be TRBD1 (6 bases). V shed 7 bases and J shed 2 bases, with 12 bases lying between them. CDR1 is GTSNPN and CDR2 is SVGIG in the germline V gene (reference sequence). The CDR3 consists of 13 residues. The CDR3 bases are TGTGCCTTCAACCGGGACACTGGAAACACCATATATTTT. Amino acid sequence: CAFNRDTGNTIYF.

This clonotype was seen a few times. V gene TRBV7-2 combines with J gene TRBJ1-5, with 8 nucleotides matching TRBD1. The CDR3 totals 14 residues. CDR1 is SGHTA and CDR2 is FQGNSA in the germline V gene. J gave up 15 bases and V 4 bases, and 14 bases lay outside the gene matches. CDR3 sequence reads: CASSSDGTGLQGHF. Here the CDR3 DNA reads TGTGCCAGCAGCTCTGACGGGACAGGCCTCCAAGGGCATTTT.

CDR3 DNA: TGTGCCAGCAGCTTACAGGGCTTATCCGGGGAGCTGTTTTTT. This encodes CASSLQGLSGELFF. The chain couples TRBV7-2 to TRBJ2-2; D is perhaps TRBD1 (5 bases). CDR1 is SGHTA and CDR2 is FQGNSA in the germline V gene. Trimming took off 2 bases at V and 6 bases at J, with 10 bases between the two ends. The CDR3 contains 14 residues.

J is TRBJ2-1 and V is TRBV18, with D possibly matching TRBD2 (7 bases). This CDR3 region has 15 residues. Germline assignment: CDR1 KGHSH and CDR2 LQKENI. V shed 6 bases and J shed 9 bases, with 21 bases lying between them. This CDR3 reads CASSMWGGSVAEQFF. The DNA of the CDR3 is TGTGCCAGCTCGATGTGGGGGGGCTCCGTTGCTGAGCAGTTCTTC.

As for this clonotype: One base away lies a much larger clone, so this may be a sequencing read error. The chain has TRBV6-5 and TRBJ2-5; tentatively, D is TRBD2 (5 bases). This CDR3 contains 15 residues. The V end lost 4 bases, the J end lost 3 bases, and 15 bases lay between the germline ends. The germline gives CDR1 MNHEY, CDR2 SVGAGI. The CDR3: CASSFARRAKETQYF. CDR3 coding DNA: TGTGCCAGCAGTTTCGCTAGGCGGGCTAAAGAGACCCAGTACTTC.

There are a few counts of this clonotype. The CDR3, as DNA: TGTGCCAGCAGTCCAGGGGGGGACAGGGGGACTGAAGCTTTCTTT. Its protein product is CASSPGGDRGTEAFF. The chain uses TRBV28 and TRBJ1-1; 11 bases agree with TRBD1. The CDR3 covers 15 residues. Germline-derived CDR1 and CDR2 are MDHEN and SYDVKM. Trimming removed 5 bases from V and 5 bases from J; junction bases left unmatched: 7.